What follows describes a single T cell receptor (beta chain). The data were taken from a study of T-cell memory formation after mild COVID-19. MiXCR, run by TCRdb on the 5' RACE reads, gives a single entry per CDR3 protein. The sample yields fewer than 500,000 distinct CDR3 sequences, 20% to 30% seen once. V was pared by 1 base and J by 6 bases, with 4 bases between. CDR3 length: 11 residues. From germline, CDR1 is DFQATT and CDR2 SNEGSKA (reference sequence). The chain recombines TRBV20-1 with TRBJ2-1; D is ambiguous. The sample consisted of PBMCs or a T cell subset sorted from them (not recorded which). The sequence derives from an adult woman who had mild COVID-19 (a few samples of this study predate the infection). Cell type and time point are not known. The CDR3 here is CSARAVNEQFF. Here the CDR3 DNA reads TGCAGTGCTAGAGCTGTCAATGAGCAGTTCTTC.